One and the same sample provided the 9 T cell receptor beta chains below, sequenced in a study of T cell repertoires in cytomegalovirus infection. Each CDR3 protein gets one entry after TCRdb re-called the reads with MiXCR. The top ten hold around 20% of the sample, which has about 150,000 distinct CDR3 sequences, roughly a sixth seen once. Sequencing was performed on CD8+ T cells from PBMCs. The receptors come from a human donor in good health (CMV status not recorded). Some clones in this sample may be carry-over from other donors' samples.

A few counts support this clonotype. J is TRBJ2-5 and V is TRBV7-8, with D possibly being TRBD2 (6 bases). The germline V gene encodes CDR1 SGHVS and CDR2 FQNEAQ. Trimming shortened V by 7 bases and J by 7 bases, and 19 bases separated the two germline ends. The CDR3 runs 14 residues. The CDR3 bases are TGTGCCAGCACTCTAAGGGGACTCCCGGCGACCCAGTACTTC. This codes for CASTLRGLPATQYF.

This clonotype was counted only a few times. The genes are TRBV15 and TRBJ2-7, with a possible D match to TRBD1 (6 bases). Germline V gene data show CDR1 as LNHNV and CDR2 as YYDKDF (reference sequence). Deletions cut 0 bases from V and 3 bases from J, with 12 bases between. This CDR3 spans 15 amino acids. The CDR3 DNA sequence: TGTGCCACCAGCAGAGATCTTAACAGGGACTACGAGCAGTACTTC. It specifies CATSRDLNRDYEQYF.

There are a few counts of this clonotype. This chain connects TRBV5-5 to TRBJ2-1; D gene unclear. CDR1 SGHKS and CDR2 YYEKEE come from the germline V gene (reference sequence). The CDR3 is 12 amino acids. Trimming removed 0 bases from V and 5 bases from J, with 3 bases in between. CDR3 bases: TGTGCCAGCAGCTTGGTCGACAATGAGCAGTTCTTC. This gives the protein CASSLVDNEQFF. The whole variable domain, filled in from reference TRBV5-5 and TRBJ2-1, reads DAGVTQSPTHLIKTRGQQVTLRCSPISGHKSVSWYQQVLGQGPQFIFQYYEKEERGRGNFPDRFSARQFPNYSSELNVNALLLGDSALYLCASSLVDNEQFFGPGTRLTVL.

This clonotype showed up just a few times. The V and J genes are TRBV11-2 and TRBJ2-7, with a tentative D call TRBD2 (6 bases). V shed 10 bases and J shed 1 base, with 14 bases lying between them. The germline V gene has CDR1 SGHAT and CDR2 FQNNGV. The CDR3 spans 13 residues. CDR3 nucleotides: TGTGCCACCTCGGTGGGGAGGTCCTACGAGCAGTACTTC. Its translation: CATSVGRSYEQYF.

J is TRBJ2-3 and V is TRBV6-5; D uncertain. Germline-derived CDR1 and CDR2 are MNHEY and SVGAGI. The germline V and J ends were trimmed by 5 bases and 4 bases, with 19 bases remaining between them. CDR3 length equals 16 residues. The chain's CDR3 is CASSPWADSPPDTQYF. The CDR3 nucleotides are TGTGCCAGCAGTCCCTGGGCTGACTCCCCTCCAGATACGCAGTATTTT.

This clonotype was counted between two and nine times. The rearrangement joins TRBV7-3 to TRBJ2-3; TRBD2 might be the D (6 bases). The V gene's germline CDR1 is SGHTA and CDR2 FQGTGA. The V end was cut by 5 bases, the J end by 2 bases, with 17 bases between. CDR3 length equals 16 residues. The DNA for the CDR3 is TGTGCCAGCAGCGCCACAGGACGGGGGAACACAGATACGCAGTATTTT. It is translated as CASSATGRGNTDTQYF.

The rearrangement uses TRBV27 and TRBJ2-7; no clear D gene. Germline V CDR1 and CDR2: MNHEY, SMNVEV (reference sequence). Deletions cut 0 bases from V and 6 bases from J, with 9 bases between. The CDR3 totals 13 residues. As DNA, the CDR3 is TGTGCCAGCAGTTTATCGATAGGGTTCGAGCAGTACTTC. It encodes CASSLSIGFEQYF.

The genes are TRBV7-2 and TRBJ2-1; D uncertain. There are 15 residues in the CDR3. The V end was cut by 7 bases, the J end by 1 base, with 14 bases between. Looked up from germline, CDR1 is SGHTA and CDR2 is FQGNSA. The CDR3 spells CASTTEAGSYNEQFF. The CDR3 bases are TGTGCCAGCACCACCGAGGCAGGTTCCTACAATGAGCAGTTCTTC. Supplemented by reference TRBV7-2 and TRBJ2-1, the full variable domain reads GAGVSQSPSNKVTEKGKDVELRCDPISGHTALYWYRQSLGQGLEFLIYFQGNSAPDKSGLPSDRFSAERTGGSVSTLTIQRTQQEDSAVYLCASTTEAGSYNEQFFGPGTRLTVL.

This clonotype has a count of ten or more. The V and J genes are TRBV7-6 and TRBJ2-1; 10 nucleotides align to TRBD2. With 2 bases clipped from V and 3 bases from J, the junction kept 7 bases outside the gene matches. The germline gives CDR1 SGHVS, CDR2 FNYEAQ. The CDR3 consists of 17 residues. CDR3 sequence: CASSLFLAGVSYNEQFF. DNA of the CDR3: TGTGCCAGCAGCTTATTCCTAGCGGGAGTTAGCTACAATGAGCAGTTCTTC.